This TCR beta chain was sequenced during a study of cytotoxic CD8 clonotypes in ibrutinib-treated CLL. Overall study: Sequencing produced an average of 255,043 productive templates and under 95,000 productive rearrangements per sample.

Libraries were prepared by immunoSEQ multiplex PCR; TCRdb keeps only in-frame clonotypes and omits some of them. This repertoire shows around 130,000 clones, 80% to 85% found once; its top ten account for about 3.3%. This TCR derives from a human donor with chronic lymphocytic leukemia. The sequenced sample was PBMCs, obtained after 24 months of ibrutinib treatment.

CDR3 region: CASSYGDGRNYGYTF. DNA of the CDR3: TGCGCCAGCAGCTATGGGGACGGCCGTAACTATGGCTACACCTTC. The chain links TRBV5-1 to TRBJ1-2, with D possibly being TRBD1 (5 bases). Germline V gene lookup returns CDR1 SGHRS and CDR2 YFSETQ. Trimming took off 3 bases at V and 1 base at J, with 13 bases between the two ends. This CDR3 spans 15 amino acids.